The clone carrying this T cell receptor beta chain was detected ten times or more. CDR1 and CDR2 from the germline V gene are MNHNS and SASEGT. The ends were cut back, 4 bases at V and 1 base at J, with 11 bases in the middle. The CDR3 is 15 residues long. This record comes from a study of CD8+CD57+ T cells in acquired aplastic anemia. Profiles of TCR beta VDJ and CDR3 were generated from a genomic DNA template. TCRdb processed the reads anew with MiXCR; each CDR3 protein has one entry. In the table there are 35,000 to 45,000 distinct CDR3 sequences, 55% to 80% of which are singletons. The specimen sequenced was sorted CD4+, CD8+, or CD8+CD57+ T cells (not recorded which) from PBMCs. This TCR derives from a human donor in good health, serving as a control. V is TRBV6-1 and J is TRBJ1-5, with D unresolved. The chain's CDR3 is CASSAPGSSNQPQHF. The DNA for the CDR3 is TGTGCCAGCAGTGCACCGGGCTCAAGCAATCAGCCCCAGCATTTT.